This TCR beta chain was recorded in a study of T cells in Graves' hyperthyroidism and ophthalmopathy. Turning to the study itself: The authors collected peripheral blood at initial diagnosis, before any treatment.

Amplified regions were TCR beta CDR3 sequences from RNA transcripts. Using the HTBI primer set, a first-round RT-PCR was run on the TCR CDR3. TCRdb ran MiXCR on the multiplex PCR reads and lists one entry per CDR3 protein. In the table there are about 550,000 distinct CDR3 sequences, around 21% of which are singletons. CDR3 length: 16 residues. Germline assignment: CDR1 DFQATT and CDR2 SNEGSKA (reference sequence). Trimming took 0 bases from V and 6 from J; bases not matched to a gene: 7. Hyperthyroidism was newly diagnosed in patients aged 18 to 65 (duration under 2 months). Those patients with uncontrolled infection, other autoimmune disease, pregnancy or lactation were excluded.

The J gene is TRBJ1-5, the V gene TRBV20-1; 11 nucleotides match TRBD1. This receptor was obtained from a young man with Graves' hyperthyroidism. Sequenced: blood. The CDR3 here is CSARDPGQGAVQPQHF. Here the CDR3 DNA reads TGCAGTGCTAGAGATCCAGGACAGGGGGCAGTTCAGCCCCAGCATTTT.